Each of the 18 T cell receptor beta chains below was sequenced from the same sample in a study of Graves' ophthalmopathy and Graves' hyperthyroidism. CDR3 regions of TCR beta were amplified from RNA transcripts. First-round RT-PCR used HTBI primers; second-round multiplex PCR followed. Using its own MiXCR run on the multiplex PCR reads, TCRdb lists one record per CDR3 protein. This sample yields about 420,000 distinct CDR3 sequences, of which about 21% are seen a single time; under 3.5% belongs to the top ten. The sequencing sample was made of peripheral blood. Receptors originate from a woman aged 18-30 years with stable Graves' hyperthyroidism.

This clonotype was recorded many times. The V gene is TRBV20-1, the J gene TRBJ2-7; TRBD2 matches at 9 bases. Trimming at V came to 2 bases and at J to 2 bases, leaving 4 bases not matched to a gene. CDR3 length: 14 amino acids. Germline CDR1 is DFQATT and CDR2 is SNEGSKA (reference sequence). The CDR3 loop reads CSARNSGSTYEQYF. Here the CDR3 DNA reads TGCAGTGCTAGAAATAGCGGGAGTACCTACGAGCAGTACTTC.

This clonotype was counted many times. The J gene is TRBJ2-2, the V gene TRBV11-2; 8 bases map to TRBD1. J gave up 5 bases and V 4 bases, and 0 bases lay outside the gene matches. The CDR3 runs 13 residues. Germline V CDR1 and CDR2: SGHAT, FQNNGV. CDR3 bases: TGTGCCAGCAGCTGGACAGGGACCGGGGAGCTGTTTTTT. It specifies CASSWTGTGELFF.

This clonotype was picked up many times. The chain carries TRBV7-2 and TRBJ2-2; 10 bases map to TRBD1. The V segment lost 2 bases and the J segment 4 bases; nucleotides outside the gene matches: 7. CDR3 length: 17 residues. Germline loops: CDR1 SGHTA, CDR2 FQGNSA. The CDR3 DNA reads TGTGCCAGCAGCTTATCGCCCGGGACAGGGGCCACCGGGGAGCTGTTTTTT. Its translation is CASSLSPGTGATGELFF.

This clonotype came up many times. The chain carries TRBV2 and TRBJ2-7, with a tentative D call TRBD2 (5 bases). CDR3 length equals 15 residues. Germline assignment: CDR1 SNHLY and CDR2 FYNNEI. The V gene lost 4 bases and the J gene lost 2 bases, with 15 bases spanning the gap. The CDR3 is CASSGGLEVTYEQYF. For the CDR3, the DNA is TGTGCCAGCAGTGGAGGTCTGGAGGTGACCTACGAGCAGTACTTC. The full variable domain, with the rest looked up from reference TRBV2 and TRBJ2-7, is EPEVTQTPSHQVTQMGQEVILRCVPISNHLYFYWYRQILGQKVEFLVSFYNNEISEKSEIFDDQFSVERPDGSNFTLKIRSTKLEDSAMYFCASSGGLEVTYEQYFGPGTRLTVT.

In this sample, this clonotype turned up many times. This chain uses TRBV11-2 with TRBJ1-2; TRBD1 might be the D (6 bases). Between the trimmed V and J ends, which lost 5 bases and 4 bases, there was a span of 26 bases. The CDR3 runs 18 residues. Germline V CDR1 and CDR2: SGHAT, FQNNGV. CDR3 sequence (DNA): TGTGCCAGCAGCCCACCAAGAACACAGGGTATCCACCCCTATGGCTACACCTTC. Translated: CASSPPRTQGIHPYGYTF. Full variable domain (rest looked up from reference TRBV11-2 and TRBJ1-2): EAGVAQSPRYKIIEKRQSVAFWCNPISGHATLYWYQQILGQGPKLLIQFQNNGVVDDSQLPKDRFSAERLKGVDSTLKIQPAKLEDSAVYLCASSPPRTQGIHPYGYTFGSGTRLTVV.

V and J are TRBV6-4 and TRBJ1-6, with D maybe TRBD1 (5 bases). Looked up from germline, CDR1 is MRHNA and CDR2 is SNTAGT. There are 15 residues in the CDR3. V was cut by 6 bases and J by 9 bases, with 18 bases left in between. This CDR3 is CASSESGQGVSPLHF. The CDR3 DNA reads TGTGCCAGCAGCGAAAGCGGGCAGGGCGTTTCACCCCTCCACTTT.

CDR3 region: CAIQDRGNPYEQYF. The CDR3 DNA reads as TGTGCCATCCAAGACAGGGGGAACCCCTACGAGCAGTACTTC. The chain links TRBV10-3 to TRBJ2-7; 9 nucleotides align to TRBD1. Trimming cost V 8 bases and J 2 bases; bases outside gene matches: 7. The CDR3 length is 14 residues. CDR1 is ENHRY and CDR2 is SYGVKD in the germline V gene.

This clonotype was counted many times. The CDR3 here is CASRRGEEGYTF. The CDR3 region has the DNA TGCGCCAGCAGAAGGGGAGAGGAGGGCTACACCTTC. This chain joins TRBV5-1 and TRBJ1-2, with D tentatively TRBD1 (5 bases). Per the germline V gene, CDR1 is SGHRS and CDR2 is YFSETQ. The V and J ends lost 5 bases and 8 bases respectively, with 13 bases between them. This CDR3 is 12 amino acids long. Variable domain in full (rest from reference TRBV5-1 and TRBJ1-2): KAGVTQTPRYLIKTRGQQVTLSCSPISGHRSVSWYQQTPGQGLQFLFEYFSETQRNKGNFPGRFSGRQFSNSRSEMNVSTLELGDSALYLCASRRGEEGYTFGSGTRLTVV.

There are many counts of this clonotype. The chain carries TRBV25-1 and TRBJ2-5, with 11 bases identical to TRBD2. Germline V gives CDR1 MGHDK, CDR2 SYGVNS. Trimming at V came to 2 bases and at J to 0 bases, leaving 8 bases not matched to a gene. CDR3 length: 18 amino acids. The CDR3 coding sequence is TGTGCCAGCAGTGAACCCATTGGGACTAGCGGATACCAAGAGACCCAGTACTTC. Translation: CASSEPIGTSGYQETQYF.

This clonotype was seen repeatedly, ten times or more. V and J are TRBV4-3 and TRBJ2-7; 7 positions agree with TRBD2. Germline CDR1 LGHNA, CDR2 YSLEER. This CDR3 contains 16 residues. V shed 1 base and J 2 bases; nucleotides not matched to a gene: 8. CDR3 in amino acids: CASSQGLGTTTYEQYF. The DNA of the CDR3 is TGCGCCAGCAGCCAAGGCTTGGGGACTACAACCTACGAGCAGTACTTC.

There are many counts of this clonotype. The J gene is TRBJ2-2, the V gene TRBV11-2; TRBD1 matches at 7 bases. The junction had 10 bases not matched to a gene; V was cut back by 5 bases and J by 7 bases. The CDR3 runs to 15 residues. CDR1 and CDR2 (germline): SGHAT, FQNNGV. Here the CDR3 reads CASSQLQGVVGELFF. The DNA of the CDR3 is TGTGCCAGCAGCCAGCTTCAGGGGGTCGTCGGGGAGCTGTTTTTT.

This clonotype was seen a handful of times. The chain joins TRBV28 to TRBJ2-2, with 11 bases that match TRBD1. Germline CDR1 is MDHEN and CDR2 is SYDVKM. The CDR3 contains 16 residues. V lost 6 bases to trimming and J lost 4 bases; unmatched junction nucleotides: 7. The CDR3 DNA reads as TGTGCCAGCAGACCTGCCGGGACAGGGGGCACCGGGGAGCTGTTTTTT. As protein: CASRPAGTGGTGELFF. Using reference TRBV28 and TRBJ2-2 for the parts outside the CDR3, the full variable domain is DVKVTQSSRYLVKRTGEKVFLECVQDMDHENMFWYRQDPGLGLRLIYFSYDVKMKEKGDIPEGYSVSREKKERFSLILESASTNQTSMYLCASRPAGTGGTGELFFGEGSRLTVL.

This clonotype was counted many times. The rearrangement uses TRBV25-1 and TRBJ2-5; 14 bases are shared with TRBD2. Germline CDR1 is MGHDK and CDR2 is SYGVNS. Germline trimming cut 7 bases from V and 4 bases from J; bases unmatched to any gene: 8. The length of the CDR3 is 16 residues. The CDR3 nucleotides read TGTGCCAGCACCCCCGGGACTAGCGGGAGCGGAGAGACCCAGTACTTC. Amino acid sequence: CASTPGTSGSGETQYF.

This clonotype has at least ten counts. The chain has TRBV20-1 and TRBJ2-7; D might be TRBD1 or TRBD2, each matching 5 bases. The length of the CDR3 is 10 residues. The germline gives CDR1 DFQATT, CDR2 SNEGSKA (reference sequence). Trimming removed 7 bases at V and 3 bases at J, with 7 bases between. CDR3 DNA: TGCAGTGTGGGGGACTACGAGCAGTACTTC. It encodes CSVGDYEQYF.

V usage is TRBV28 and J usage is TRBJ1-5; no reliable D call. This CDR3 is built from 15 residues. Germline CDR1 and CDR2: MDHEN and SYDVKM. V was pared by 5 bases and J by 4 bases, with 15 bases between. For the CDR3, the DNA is TGTGCCAGCAGTGACGGGTCCGTTCTTAATCAGCCCCAGCATTTT. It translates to CASSDGSVLNQPQHF.

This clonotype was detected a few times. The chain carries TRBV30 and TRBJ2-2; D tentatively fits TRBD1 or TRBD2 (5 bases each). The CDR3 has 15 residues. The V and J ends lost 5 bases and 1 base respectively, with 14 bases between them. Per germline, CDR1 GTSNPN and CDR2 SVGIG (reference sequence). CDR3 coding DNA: TGTGCCTGGGGCCATGGGGGTGGGAACACCGGGGAGCTGTTTTTT. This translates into CAWGHGGGNTGELFF.

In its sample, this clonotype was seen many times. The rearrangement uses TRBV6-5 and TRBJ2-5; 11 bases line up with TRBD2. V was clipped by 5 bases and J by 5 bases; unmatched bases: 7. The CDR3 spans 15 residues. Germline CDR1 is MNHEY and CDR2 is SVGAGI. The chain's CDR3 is CASSPLAGGVETQYF. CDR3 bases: TGTGCCAGCAGTCCCTTAGCGGGGGGGGTGGAGACCCAGTACTTC.

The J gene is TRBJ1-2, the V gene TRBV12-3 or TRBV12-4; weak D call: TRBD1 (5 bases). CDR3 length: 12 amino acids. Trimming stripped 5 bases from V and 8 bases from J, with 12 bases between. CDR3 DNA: TGTGCCAGCAGTCCACGACGGGGGGGCTACACCTTC. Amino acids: CASSPRRGGYTF.